The following is a TCR beta chain sequence with its context. Original methodology: Using reference gene primer amplification, nucleated cell counts were estimated. Using immunoSEQ multiplex PCR, the repertoire was profiled, and TCRdb retains in-frame clones only, with some absent. That table furnishes V, J and clone size, whereas the DNA furnished D and trimming. The data hold roughly 150,000 clones, with approximately 87% observed a single time. The data were taken from a study of blood T cell repertoires in COVID-19. Study-level background: COVID-19 samples collected from the United States, Italy and Spain covered acute and convalescent phases. PBMCs, B-cell-depleted T cells, or T cells provided the cDNA or gDNA that made up the material.

The CDR3 is 19 amino acids. Germline V CDR1 and CDR2: LGHDT, YNNKEL (reference sequence). Trimming pared 0 bases from V and 5 bases from J, leaving 25 bases between. While infection was still active, Seattle patients were enrolled and then followed longitudinally. What was sequenced was peripheral blood. V and J are TRBV3-1 (or the pseudogene TRBV3-2) and TRBJ2-5; weak D call: TRBD2 (7 bases). This clonotype was sampled from a woman between 70 and 85 years old with COVID-19, enrolled during active disease. The CDR3 reads CASSQDGGWRGLKLETQYF. The CDR3 bases are TGTGCCAGCAGCCAAGATGGGGGTTGGCGGGGGCTGAAATTGGAGACCCAGTACTTC.